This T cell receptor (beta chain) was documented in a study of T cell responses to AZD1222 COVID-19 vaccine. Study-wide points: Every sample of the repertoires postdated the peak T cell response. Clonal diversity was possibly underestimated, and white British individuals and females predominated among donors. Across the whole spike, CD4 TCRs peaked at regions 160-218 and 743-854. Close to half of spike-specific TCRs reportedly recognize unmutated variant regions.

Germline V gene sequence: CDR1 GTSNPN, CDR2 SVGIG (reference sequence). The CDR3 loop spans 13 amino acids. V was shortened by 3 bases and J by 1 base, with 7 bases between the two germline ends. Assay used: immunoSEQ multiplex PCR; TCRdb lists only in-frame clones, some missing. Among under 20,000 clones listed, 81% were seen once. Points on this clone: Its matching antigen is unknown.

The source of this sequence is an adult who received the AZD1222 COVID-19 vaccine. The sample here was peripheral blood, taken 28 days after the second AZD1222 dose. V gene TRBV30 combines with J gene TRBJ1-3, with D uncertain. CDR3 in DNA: TGTGCCTGGAGCGCAAGATCTGGAAACACCATATATTTT. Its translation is CAWSARSGNTIYF.